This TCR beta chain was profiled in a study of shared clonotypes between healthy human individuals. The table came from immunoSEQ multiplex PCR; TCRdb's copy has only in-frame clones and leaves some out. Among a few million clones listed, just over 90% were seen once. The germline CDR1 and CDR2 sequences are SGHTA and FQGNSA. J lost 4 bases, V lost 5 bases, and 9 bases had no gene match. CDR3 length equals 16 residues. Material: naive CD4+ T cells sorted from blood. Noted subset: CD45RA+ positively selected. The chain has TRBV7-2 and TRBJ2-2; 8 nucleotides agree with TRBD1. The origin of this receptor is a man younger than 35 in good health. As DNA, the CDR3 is TGTGCCAGCAGCCGATGGGGACAGGTGTTCACCGGGGAGCTGTTTTTT. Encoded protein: CASSRWGQVFTGELFF.